A single sample gave rise to the 8 T cell receptor beta chains below, sequenced in a study of Graves' ophthalmopathy and Graves' hyperthyroidism. Scientists amplified the TCR beta CDR3 regions from RNA transcripts. Second-round multiplex PCR followed a first-round RT-PCR using HTBI primers. TCRdb called the multiplex PCR reads again in MiXCR, with one record for every CDR3 protein. The sample shows around 470,000 distinct CDR3 sequences, 13% to 15% of them seen only once. Sequencing input: blood. The receptors here all came from a woman aged 30 to 39 with Graves' ophthalmopathy.

V is TRBV6-5 and J is TRBJ2-7, with a weak D call TRBD1 (6 bases). CDR1 is MNHEY, CDR2 SVGAGI, per germline. The length of the CDR3 is 17 residues. Deletions cut 0 bases from V and 0 bases from J, with 15 bases between. The CDR3 sequence: CASSYSGSGQSSYEQYF. The DNA for the CDR3 is TGTGCCAGCAGTTACTCGGGGAGCGGACAGAGCTCCTACGAGCAGTACTTC.

As concerns this clonotype: This clone may be a read error of a much larger clone one base away. The chain has TRBV10-3 and TRBJ2-7, with D perhaps matching TRBD1 (7 bases). Germline V lookup: CDR1 ENHRY, CDR2 SYGVKD. This CDR3 comprises 15 residues. CDR3 sequence (DNA): TGTGTCACCGCGACAGGGCCTGGAGGGTACTACGAGCAGTACTTC. Amino acid sequence: CVTATGPGGYYEQYF.

This clonotype occurred a few times. This sequence joins TRBV11-2 and TRBJ1-2; 7 bases fit TRBD1. This CDR3 is built from 13 residues. The V gene end was trimmed by 6 bases and the J gene end by 8 bases; junction bases not matched to a gene: 9. The germline V gene encodes CDR1 SGHAT and CDR2 FQNNGV. The CDR3 DNA reads as TGTGCCAGCAGTGCTTGGACAGGAGAAGGCTACACCTTC. Translation: CASSAWTGEGYTF.

This clonotype appeared many times. The J gene is TRBJ2-7, the V gene TRBV10-3; D is unresolved. Germline CDR1 and CDR2: ENHRY and SYGVKD. V was shortened by 6 bases and J by 1 base, with 7 bases between the two germline ends. The CDR3 totals 12 residues. CDR3 in amino acids: CAIRTSSYEQYF. The CDR3 DNA reads TGTGCCATCAGGACTTCATCCTACGAGCAGTACTTC.

The sample holds many counts of this clonotype. The CDR3 sequence is CAWSFYQGNTIYF. The CDR3 DNA follows: TGTGCCTGGAGCTTTTACCAAGGAAACACCATATATTTT. This chain joins TRBV30 and TRBJ1-3, with D uncertain. V was shortened by 3 bases and J by 4 bases, with 10 bases between the two germline ends. The V gene's germline CDR1 is GTSNPN and CDR2 SVGIG (reference sequence). The CDR3 totals 13 residues.

This clonotype was observed at least ten times. The chain links TRBV7-8 to TRBJ2-2; no clear D gene. Trimming stripped 1 base from V and 1 base from J, with 10 bases between. The germline CDR1 and CDR2 sequences are SGHVS and FQNEAQ. The CDR3 spans 16 residues. The CDR3 bases are TGTGCCAGCAGCTTAGTTGGTCACGTGAACACCGGGGAGCTGTTTTTT. Translated: CASSLVGHVNTGELFF. Full variable domain (outside the CDR3, taken from reference TRBV7-8 and TRBJ2-2): GAGVSQSPRYKVAKRGQDVALRCDPISGHVSLFWYQQALGQGPEFLTYFQNEAQLDKSGLPSDRFFAERPEGSVSTLKIQRTQQEDSAVYLCASSLVGHVNTGELFFGEGSRLTVL.

The genes are TRBV15 and TRBJ1-5; possibly TRBD1 for D (6 bases). V was clipped by 8 bases and J by 6 bases, with 14 bases between them. The CDR3 has 13 residues. CDR1 LNHNV and CDR2 YYDKDF come from the germline V gene (reference sequence). The CDR3 is CATGQGTFQPQHF. The CDR3 DNA follows: TGTGCCACCGGTCAGGGGACATTTCAGCCCCAGCATTTT. Combining the CDR3 with reference TRBV15 and TRBJ1-5 gives the whole variable domain DAMVIQNPRYQVTQFGKPVTLSCSQTLNHNVMYWYQQKSSQAPKLLFHYYDKDFNNEADTPDNFQSRRPNTSFCFLDIRSPGLGDTAMYLCATGQGTFQPQHFGDGTRLSIL.

This clonotype was seen repeatedly, ten times or more. The rearrangement uses TRBV6-2 or TRBV6-3 and TRBJ2-2; the D gene could be TRBD1 or TRBD2 (5 bases each). Germline V gene lookup returns CDR1 MNHEY and CDR2 SVGEGT. The CDR3 has 16 residues. The V gene lost 6 bases and the J gene lost 3 bases, with 17 bases spanning the gap. The CDR3 region has the DNA TGTGCCAGCAGCAACAAAGGGTGGGGGTACACCGGGGAGCTGTTTTTT. Translating it yields CASSNKGWGYTGELFF.